This T cell receptor (beta chain) was sequenced during a study of T cells expressing NK-cell markers. Overall study context: Sorted CD3+CD56+NKG2C+, CD3+CD56+NKG2C- and CD3+CD56-NKG2C+ T cells supplied TCR beta repertoires. Points from the study as a whole: The share of CD8+ T cells held by dominant NKG2C+ clonotypes was about 1.0-7.5% in several donors.

Reanalyzing the 5' RACE reads, TCRdb keeps one entry per CDR3 protein, without DNA. This specimen shows around 100,000 distinct CDR3 sequences; the ten leading clones hold less than 20%. Remarks on this clonotype: Its antigen is unknown.

The germline V gene encodes CDR1 SGHRS and CDR2 YFSETQ. The CDR3 has 14 residues. The sequence came from a woman aged 18 to 75 in good health. The material sequenced was blood T cells: a sorted CD56 or NKG2C T cell subset, CD4+ or CD8+ T cells, or bulk PBMC T cells (not recorded which). The J gene is TRBJ2-1, the V gene TRBV5-1; TCRdb's D gene call, TRBD2, goes unchecked for lack of DNA. The CDR3 here is CASSPGLAGNEQFF. Variable domain in full (rest from reference TRBV5-1 and TRBJ2-1): KAGVTQTPRYLIKTRGQQVTLSCSPISGHRSVSWYQQTPGQGLQFLFEYFSETQRNKGNFPGRFSGRQFSNSRSEMNVSTLELGDSALYLCASSPGLAGNEQFFGPGTRLTVL.